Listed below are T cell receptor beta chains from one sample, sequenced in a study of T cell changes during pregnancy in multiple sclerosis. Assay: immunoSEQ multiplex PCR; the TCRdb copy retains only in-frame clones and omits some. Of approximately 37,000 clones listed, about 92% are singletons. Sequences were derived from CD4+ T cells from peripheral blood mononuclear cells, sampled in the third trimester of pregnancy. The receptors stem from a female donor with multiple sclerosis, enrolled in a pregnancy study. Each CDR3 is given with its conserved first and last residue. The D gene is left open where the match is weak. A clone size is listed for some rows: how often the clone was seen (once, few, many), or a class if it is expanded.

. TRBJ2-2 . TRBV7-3 CASSPGLNTGELFF TGTGCCAGCAGTCCCGGACTGAACACCGGGGAGCTGTTTTTT
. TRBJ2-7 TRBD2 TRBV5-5 CASSSTSGSYEQYF TGTGCCAGCAGCTCTACTAGCGGGAGCTACGAGCAGTACTTC
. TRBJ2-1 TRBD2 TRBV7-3 CASSFLPGTSGAERFF TGTGCCAGCAGCTTTTTACCCGGGACTAGCGGGGCCGAACGGTTCTTC
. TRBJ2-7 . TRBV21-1 CASRNPRTSGSEQYF TGTGCCAGCAGAAATCCCCGGACTAGCGGGAGCGAGCAGTACTTC
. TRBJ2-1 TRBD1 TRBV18 CASSPPDRRNEQFF TGTGCCAGCTCACCACCGGACAGGAGGAATGAGCAGTTCTTC
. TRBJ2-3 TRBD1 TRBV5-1 CASRAGQGTDTQYF TGCGCCAGCAGGGCTGGACAGGGGACAGATACGCAGTATTTT
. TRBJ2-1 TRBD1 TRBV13 CASSSMDRGQLNEQFF TGTGCCAGCAGCTCCATGGACAGGGGGCAACTTAATGAGCAGTTCTTC
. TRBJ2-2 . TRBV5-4 CASSREAANTGELFF TGTGCCAGCAGCCGCGAGGCAGCGAACACCGGGGAGCTGTTTTTT
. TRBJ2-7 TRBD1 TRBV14 CASSPKTGAYPYEQYF TGTGCCAGCAGCCCCAAGACAGGGGCTTATCCCTACGAGCAGTACTTC
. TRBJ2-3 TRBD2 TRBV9 CASSRSSGGALDTQYF TGTGCCAGCAGCAGGTCTAGCGGGGGGGCGTTAGATACGCAGTATTTT
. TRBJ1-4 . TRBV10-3 CAISDRGEGEKLFF TGTGCCATCAGTGATCGAGGGGAGGGTGAAAAACTGTTTTTT
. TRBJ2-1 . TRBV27 CASSLSALNNEQFF TGTGCCAGCAGTTTATCCGCGCTTAACAATGAGCAGTTCTTC
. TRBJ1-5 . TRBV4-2 CASSSQQGSQPQHF TGTGCCAGCAGCTCCCAGCAGGGTTCACAGCCCCAGCATTTT
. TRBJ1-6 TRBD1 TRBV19 CASSPGTGDKYNSPLHF TGTGCCAGTAGTCCAGGGACAGGAGATAAATATAATTCACCCCTCCACTTT
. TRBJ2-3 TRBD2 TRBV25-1 CASSELAGPTDTQYF TGTGCCAGCAGTGAACTAGCGGGACCCACAGATACGCAGTATTTT
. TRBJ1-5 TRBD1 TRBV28 CASSLLDRERQPQHF TGTGCCAGCAGTTTACTCGACAGGGAGCGTCAGCCCCAGCATTTT
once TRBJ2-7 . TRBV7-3 CASSLYPGRAYEQYF TGTGCCAGCAGCTTATATCCCGGTCGCGCCTACGAGCAGTACTTC
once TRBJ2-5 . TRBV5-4 CASSLGAGKETQYF TGTGCCAGCAGCTTGGGGGCAGGGAAAGAGACCCAGTACTTC
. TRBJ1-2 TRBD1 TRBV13 CASSFRTGTNYGYTF TGTGCCAGCAGCTTTAGGACAGGTACTAACTATGGCTACACCTTC
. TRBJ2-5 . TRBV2 CASSEQGGQETQYF TGTGCCAGCAGTGAACAGGGAGGACAAGAGACCCAGTACTTC
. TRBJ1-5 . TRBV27 CASSPSSPVYQPQHF TGTGCCAGCAGTCCCTCCTCCCCAGTTTATCAGCCCCAGCATTTT
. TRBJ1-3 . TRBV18 CASLPGATSGNTIYF TGTGCCAGCTTACCGGGGGCCACCTCTGGAAACACCATATATTTT